These T cell receptor beta chains were read from a single sample in a study of cytomegalovirus exposure and HLA in healthy donors. The assay was immunoSEQ multiplex PCR, and TCRdb's table has in-frame clones only and misses some. The sample comprises approximately 220,000 clones, approximately 79% of which are singletons, and 1.5% to 2% rests with the top ten. Sequencing was performed on PBMCs. Receptor source: a male donor in good health and CMV-seronegative. CDR3s include the opening cysteine and the closing phenylalanine or tryptophan. The order of the fields is clone size, J gene, D gene, V gene, CDR3 DNA, CDR3 protein. The D gene is left open where the match is weak. A clone size is listed for some rows: how often the clone was seen (once, few, many), or a class if it is expanded.

. TRBJ2-1 . TRBV30 TGTGCCTGGAGTCCCAGGGGATCAAACAATGAGCAGTTCTTC CAWSPRGSNNEQFF
. TRBJ2-7 TRBD1 TRBV29-1 TGCAGCGTTGTTACAGGGGGCCGTCCCTCCTACGAGCAGTACTTC CSVVTGGRPSYEQYF
. TRBJ2-2 TRBD1 TRBV9 TGTGCCAGCAGCGTCCGGCGGGGACAGGGAAGGATCGGGGAGCTGTTTTTT CASSVRRGQGRIGELFF
. TRBJ1-1 . TRBV5-5 TGTGCCAGCAGCTTGGGAGGGAACACTGAAGCTTTCTTT CASSLGGNTEAFF
. TRBJ1-5 . TRBV28 TGTGCCAGTAATCGCGGTCGTAGCAATCAGCCCCAGCATTTT CASNRGRSNQPQHF
. TRBJ2-3 . TRBV5-6 TGTGCCAGCAGCTTGGGGGCCCGCCCTCCAGATACGCAGTATTTT CASSLGARPPDTQYF
. TRBJ1-1 TRBD1 TRBV11-2 TGTGCCAGCAGCTTACAGACAGGGATTCCGCTCGAAGCTTTCTTT CASSLQTGIPLEAFF
. TRBJ1-2 . TRBV28 TGTGCCAGCAGAAAACAGCGGGACAACTATGGCTACACCTTC CASRKQRDNYGYTF
. TRBJ1-2 TRBD1 TRBV7-2 TGTGCCAGCAGCTCACGGACAGGCTTGGTGTTTGGCTACACCTTC CASSSRTGLVFGYTF
. TRBJ1-6 . TRBV7-3 TGTGCCAGCAGCTACAGTCACTATAATTCACCCCTCCACTTT CASSYSHYNSPLHF
. TRBJ2-1 . TRBV1 TGCACCAGCAGCAGTGGGACTTCTCGATCGTGCCCCTACAATGAGCAGTTCTTC CTSSSGTSRSCPYNEQFF
few TRBJ2-5 . TRBV5-4 TGTGCCAGCAGCTTGACAGGGGAGACCCAGTACTTC CASSLTGETQYF
. TRBJ1-1 . TRBV9 TGTGCCAGCAGCGTACAGGGGAGCACTGAAGCTTTCTTT CASSVQGSTEAFF
. TRBJ2-7 TRBD1 TRBV5-1 TGCGCCAGCAGACGGACAGGGGCAACCTACGAGCAGTACTTC CASRRTGATYEQYF
. TRBJ1-2 . TRBV9 TGTGCCAGCAGCGTAGGCGGGACGGATGGCTACACCTTC CASSVGGTDGYTF
few TRBJ1-1 . TRBV7-9 TGTTCCAGCAGCTCACTCGGACATACGAACACTGAAGCTTTCTTT CSSSSLGHTNTEAFF
. TRBJ2-3 TRBD2 TRBV5-1 TGCGCCAGCAGCTTGTCCCTGCTAGCGGGAGGGCCGAACACAGATACGCAGTATTTT CASSLSLLAGGPNTDTQYF
. TRBJ2-3 . TRBV4-3 TGCGCCAGCAGCCAAGATCGGGAAGATACGCAGTATTTT CASSQDREDTQYF
few TRBJ2-3 TRBD1 TRBV6-4 TGTGCCAGCAGAGGACAGGGCCCCACAGATACGCAGTATTTT CASRGQGPTDTQYF
. TRBJ2-7 . TRBV19 TGTGCCAGTAGTATGAGGCCGTCGGCCTACGAGCAGTACTTC CASSMRPSAYEQYF
. TRBJ2-1 TRBD2 TRBV9 TGTGCCAGCAGCGTAAGCGGGAGAGGTGCAGATGAGCAGTTCTTC CASSVSGRGADEQFF
. TRBJ1-5 . TRBV7-9 TGTGCCAGCAGCTTATACCCCGGGACAAACAATCAGCCCCAGCATTTT CASSLYPGTNNQPQHF
. TRBJ2-3 . TRBV5-1 TGCGCCAGCAGTTCAAGAGTTAGCACAGATACGCAGTATTTT CASSSRVSTDTQYF
. TRBJ1-2 . TRBV6-6 TGTGCCAGCAGTTACGGGCGTTCCTATGGCTACACCTTC CASSYGRSYGYTF
. TRBJ2-1 TRBD2 TRBV4-2 TGTGCCAGCAGCCAAGATGAGGCGGGAGGGTACAATGAGCAGTTCTTC CASSQDEAGGYNEQFF
few TRBJ2-5 . TRBV6-5 TGTGCCAGCAGTTACTTGGACACACCCTCAGACGGGACCCAGTACTTC CASSYLDTPSDGTQYF
. TRBJ1-6 TRBD1 TRBV28 TGTGCCAGCAGCGAAGAGGGACAGGGGAATTCACCCCTCCACTTT CASSEEGQGNSPLHF
. TRBJ2-1 TRBD2 TRBV10-3 TGTGCCATCAGTGTGGCGGGAGCAGTAAGGAATGAGCAGTTCTTC CAISVAGAVRNEQFF
. TRBJ2-7 . TRBV5-1 TGCGCCAGCAGCTTGGTGGTCGGGGGGCCCTTATACGAGCAGTACTTC CASSLVVGGPLYEQYF
. TRBJ1-1 . TRBV5-5 TGTGCCAGCAGCCTTCGGACTGAAGCTTTCTTT CASSLRTEAFF
few TRBJ1-1 TRBD1 TRBV28 TGTGCCAGCAGTTTAGCCTCTTCAAGGACAGGACTGAACACTGAAGCTTTCTTT CASSLASSRTGLNTEAFF
. TRBJ2-7 . TRBV29-1 TGCAGCGTTATGGGGCAGTTCAGCTACGAGCAGTACTTC CSVMGQFSYEQYF
. TRBJ2-1 TRBD2 TRBV9 TGTGCCAGCAGCGTAGAAACTAGCGGGCTTTACAATGAGCAGTTCTTC CASSVETSGLYNEQFF
. TRBJ2-1 . TRBV6-5 TGTGCCAGCAGTTACGGCGAGAGGGGGGGAACCAGCATCTTCTTC CASSYGERGGTSIFF
. TRBJ1-6 TRBD1 TRBV7-9 TGTGCCAGCAGCTTTCCGGGACAGGATAATTCACCCCTCCACTTT CASSFPGQDNSPLHF
. TRBJ1-5 . TRBV18 TGTGCCAGCTCCGGTTTTAACAGCAGACAGCCCCAGCATTTT CASSGFNSRQPQHF
. TRBJ1-5 . TRBV5-1 TGCGCCAGCAGCCCCGGCGAAGGGAGGATGAATCAGCCCCAGCATTTT CASSPGEGRMNQPQHF
. TRBJ2-7 TRBD1 TRBV30 TGTGCCTCGGACAGGCACGAGCAGTACTTC CASDRHEQYF
. TRBJ1-1 . TRBV28 TGTGCCAGCAGTTTCGTGAGGGGGAGATTCGCTGAAGCTTTCTTT CASSFVRGRFAEAFF
. TRBJ1-5 . TRBV5-4 TGTGCCAGCAGCCCCGGCGGAGGGAATCAGCCCCAGCATTTT CASSPGGGNQPQHF
. TRBJ2-3 TRBD2 TRBV9 TGTGCCAGCAGCGCCGGGAGGCTGGGAACAGATACGCAGTATTTT CASSAGRLGTDTQYF
once TRBJ2-7 TRBD1 TRBV6-5 TGTCCCCTTTATCGACAGGGGTCCTACGAGCAGTACTTC CPLYRQGSYEQYF
. TRBJ2-7 TRBD2 TRBV4-2 TGTGCCAGCAGCCCTATTTCTAGCGGGAGAGACGAGCAGTACTTC CASSPISSGRDEQYF
. TRBJ1-2 . TRBV6-5 TGTGCCAGCAGTTCCGACTATGGCTACACCTTC CASSSDYGYTF
. TRBJ2-1 . TRBV5-1 TGCGCCAGCAGAGCCAAGCGGACTGAGCAGTTCTTC CASRAKRTEQFF
. TRBJ2-7 . TRBV30 TGTGCCTGGAGTGGCCAGGTGTACGAGCAGTACTTC CAWSGQVYEQYF
few TRBJ2-3 . TRBV9 TGTGCCAGCAGCGCGGGGGATACGCAGTATTTT CASSAGDTQYF
. TRBJ2-1 . TRBV25-1 TGTGCCAGCAGTGTTACTTTTGACATAGGAAATGAGCAGTTCTTC CASSVTFDIGNEQFF